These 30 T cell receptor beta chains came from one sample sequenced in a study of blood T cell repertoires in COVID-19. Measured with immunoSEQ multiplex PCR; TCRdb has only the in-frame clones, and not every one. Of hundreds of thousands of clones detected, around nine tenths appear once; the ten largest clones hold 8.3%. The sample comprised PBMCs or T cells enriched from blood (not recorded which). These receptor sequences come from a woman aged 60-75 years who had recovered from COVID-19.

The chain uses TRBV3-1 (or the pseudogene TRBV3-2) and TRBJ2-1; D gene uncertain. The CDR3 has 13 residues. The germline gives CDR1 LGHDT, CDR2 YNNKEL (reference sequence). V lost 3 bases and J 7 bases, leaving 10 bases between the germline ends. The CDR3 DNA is TGTGCCAGCAGCCAGCGAACGGTGAATGAGCAGTTCTTC. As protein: CASSQRTVNEQFF.

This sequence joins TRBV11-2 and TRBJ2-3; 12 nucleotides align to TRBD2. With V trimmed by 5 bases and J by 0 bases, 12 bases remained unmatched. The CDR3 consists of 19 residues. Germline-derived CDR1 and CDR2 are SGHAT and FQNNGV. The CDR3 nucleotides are TGTGCCAGCAGCCCAGGAGAGCTAGCGGGGGGGACTAGCACAGATACGCAGTATTTT. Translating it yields CASSPGELAGGTSTDTQYF.

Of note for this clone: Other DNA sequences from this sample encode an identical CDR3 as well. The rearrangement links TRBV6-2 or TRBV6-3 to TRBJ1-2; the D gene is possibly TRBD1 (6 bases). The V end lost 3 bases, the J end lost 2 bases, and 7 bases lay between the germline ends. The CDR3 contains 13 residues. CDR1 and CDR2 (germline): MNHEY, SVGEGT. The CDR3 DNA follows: TGTGCCAGCAGTTATGACAGGAACTATGGCTACACCTTC. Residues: CASSYDRNYGYTF.

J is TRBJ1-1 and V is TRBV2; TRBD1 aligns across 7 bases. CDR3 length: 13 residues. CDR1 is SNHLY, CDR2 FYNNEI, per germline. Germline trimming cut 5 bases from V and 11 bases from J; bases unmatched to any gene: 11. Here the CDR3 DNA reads TGTGCCAGCAGTACCGACAGGGCCAGGGAGGCTTTCTTT. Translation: CASSTDRAREAFF.

The CDR3 DNA reads as TGTGCCTGGAGTGTACCCGGACAGTTACTTGGTCACACAGATACGCAGTATTTT. Encoded protein: CAWSVPGQLLGHTDTQYF. The genes are TRBV30 and TRBJ2-3, with a weak D call TRBD1 (6 bases). Trimming removed 0 bases at V and 2 bases at J, with 21 bases between. The germline V gene encodes CDR1 GTSNPN and CDR2 SVGIG (reference sequence). This CDR3 has 18 residues. The variable domain in full, with the rest retrieved from reference TRBV30 and TRBJ2-3, is SQTIHQWPATLVQPVGSPLSLECTVEGTSNPNLYWYRQAAGRGLQLLFYSVGIGQISSEVPQNLSASRPQDRQFILSSKKLLLSDSGFYLCAWSVPGQLLGHTDTQYFGPGTRLTVL.

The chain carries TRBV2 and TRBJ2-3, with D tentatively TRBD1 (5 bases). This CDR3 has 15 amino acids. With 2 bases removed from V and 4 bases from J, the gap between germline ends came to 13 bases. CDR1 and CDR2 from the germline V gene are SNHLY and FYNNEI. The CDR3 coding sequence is TGTGCCAGCAGTGAATCTAATGGGGCCGCAGATACGCAGTATTTT. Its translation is CASSESNGAADTQYF.

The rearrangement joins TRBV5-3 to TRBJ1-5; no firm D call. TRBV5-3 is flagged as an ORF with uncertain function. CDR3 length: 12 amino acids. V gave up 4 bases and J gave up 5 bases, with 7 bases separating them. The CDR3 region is CARSEPHQPQHF. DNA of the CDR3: TGTGCCAGAAGCGAGCCTCATCAGCCCCAGCATTTT.

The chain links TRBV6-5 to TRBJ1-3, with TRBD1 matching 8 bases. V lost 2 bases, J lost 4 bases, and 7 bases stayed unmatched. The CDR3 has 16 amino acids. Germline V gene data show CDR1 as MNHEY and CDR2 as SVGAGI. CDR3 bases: TGTGCCAGCAGTTACCGTCCAGGGGGCTCCGGAAACACCATATATTTT. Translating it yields CASSYRPGGSGNTIYF.

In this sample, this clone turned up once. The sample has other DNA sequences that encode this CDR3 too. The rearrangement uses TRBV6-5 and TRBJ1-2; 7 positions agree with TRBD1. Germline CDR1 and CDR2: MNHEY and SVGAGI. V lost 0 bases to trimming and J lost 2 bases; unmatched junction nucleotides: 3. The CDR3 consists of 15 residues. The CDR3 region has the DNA TGTGCCAGCAGTTACTCTGGGACAGACAACTATGGCTACACCTTC. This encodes CASSYSGTDNYGYTF.

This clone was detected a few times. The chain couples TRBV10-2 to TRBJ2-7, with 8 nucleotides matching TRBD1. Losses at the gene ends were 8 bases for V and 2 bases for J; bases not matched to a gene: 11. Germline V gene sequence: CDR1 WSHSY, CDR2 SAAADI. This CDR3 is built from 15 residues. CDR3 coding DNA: TGCGCCAGCTTTGGGGCGACAGGGGCTACCTACGAGCAGTACTTC. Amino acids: CASFGATGATYEQYF.

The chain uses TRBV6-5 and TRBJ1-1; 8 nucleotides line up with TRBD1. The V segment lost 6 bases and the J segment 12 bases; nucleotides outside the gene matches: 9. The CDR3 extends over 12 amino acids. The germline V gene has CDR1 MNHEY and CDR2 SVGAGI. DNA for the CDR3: TGTGCCAGCAGCCTATCTGGACAGGGACCTTTCTTT. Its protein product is CASSLSGQGPFF.

CDR3 DNA sequence: TGTGCTAGTGGTTTGGCACCGACAGGGCCGCACACTGAAGCTTTCTTT. Translated, it gives CASGLAPTGPHTEAFF. The chain couples TRBV12-5 to TRBJ1-1, with 7 bases fitting TRBD1. Trimming cost V 1 base and J 3 bases; bases outside gene matches: 8. The CDR3 sequence is 16 residues long. CDR1 and CDR2 (germline): LGHNT, FRNRAP.

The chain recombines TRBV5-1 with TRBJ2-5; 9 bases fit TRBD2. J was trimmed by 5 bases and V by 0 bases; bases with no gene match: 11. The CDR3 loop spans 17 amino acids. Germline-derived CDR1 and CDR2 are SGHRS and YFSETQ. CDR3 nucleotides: TGCGCCAGCAGCTTGGTAGGCAGCGGGGGGACCAGGGAGACCCAGTACTTC. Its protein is CASSLVGSGGTRETQYF.

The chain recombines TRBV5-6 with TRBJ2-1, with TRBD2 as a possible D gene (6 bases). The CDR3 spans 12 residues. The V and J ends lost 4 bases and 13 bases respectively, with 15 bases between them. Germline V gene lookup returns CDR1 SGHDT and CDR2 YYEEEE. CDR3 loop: CASSLFGEDQFF. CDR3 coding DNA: TGTGCCAGCAGCCTCTTTGGGGAGGATCAGTTCTTC.

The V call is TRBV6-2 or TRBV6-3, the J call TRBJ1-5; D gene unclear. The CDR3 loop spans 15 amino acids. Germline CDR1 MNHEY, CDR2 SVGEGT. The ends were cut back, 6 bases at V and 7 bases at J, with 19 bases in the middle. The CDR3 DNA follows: TGTGCCAGCAGCCTATTAGGAGTTTCCGGCCAGCCCCAGCATTTT. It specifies CASSLLGVSGQPQHF.

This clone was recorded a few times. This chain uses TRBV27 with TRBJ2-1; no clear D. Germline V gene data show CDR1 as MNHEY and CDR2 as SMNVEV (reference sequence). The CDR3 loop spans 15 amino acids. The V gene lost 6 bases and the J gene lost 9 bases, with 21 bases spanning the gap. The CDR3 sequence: CASSFYPSPPGEQFF. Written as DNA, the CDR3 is TGTGCCAGCAGCTTTTACCCTTCCCCACCCGGTGAGCAGTTCTTC.

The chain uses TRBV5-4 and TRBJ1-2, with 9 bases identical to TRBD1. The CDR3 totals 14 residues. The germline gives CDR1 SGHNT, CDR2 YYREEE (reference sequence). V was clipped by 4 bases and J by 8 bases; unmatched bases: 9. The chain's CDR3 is CASSLHGQGKGYTF. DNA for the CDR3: TGTGCCAGCAGCCTTCATGGACAGGGGAAGGGCTACACCTTC.

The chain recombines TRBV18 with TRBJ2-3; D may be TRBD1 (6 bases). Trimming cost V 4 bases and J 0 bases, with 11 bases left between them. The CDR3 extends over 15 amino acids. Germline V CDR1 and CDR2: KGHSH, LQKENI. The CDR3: CASSLQGKSTDTQYF. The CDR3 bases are TGTGCCAGCTCACTACAGGGAAAGAGCACAGATACGCAGTATTTT.

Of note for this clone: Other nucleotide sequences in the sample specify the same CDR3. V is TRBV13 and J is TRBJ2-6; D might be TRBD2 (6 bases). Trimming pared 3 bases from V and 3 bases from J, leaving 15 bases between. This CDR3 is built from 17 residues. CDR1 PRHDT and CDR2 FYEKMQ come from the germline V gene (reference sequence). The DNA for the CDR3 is TGTGCCAGCAGCTTGGTAGGAGGGCGGGGTGGGGCCAACGTCCTGACTTTC. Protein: CASSLVGGRGGANVLTF.

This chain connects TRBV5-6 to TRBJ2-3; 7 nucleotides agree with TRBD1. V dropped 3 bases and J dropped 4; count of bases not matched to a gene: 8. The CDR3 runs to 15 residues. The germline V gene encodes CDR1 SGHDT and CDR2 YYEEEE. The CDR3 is CASSSRSGTADTQYF. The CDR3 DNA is TGTGCCAGCAGCTCGCGCTCGGGGACAGCAGATACGCAGTATTTT. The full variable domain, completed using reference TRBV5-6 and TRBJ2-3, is DAGVTQSPTHLIKTRGQQVTLRCSPKSGHDTVSWYQQALGQGPQFIFQYYEEEERQRGNFPDRFSGHQFPNYSSELNVNALLLGDSALYLCASSSRSGTADTQYFGPGTRLTVL.

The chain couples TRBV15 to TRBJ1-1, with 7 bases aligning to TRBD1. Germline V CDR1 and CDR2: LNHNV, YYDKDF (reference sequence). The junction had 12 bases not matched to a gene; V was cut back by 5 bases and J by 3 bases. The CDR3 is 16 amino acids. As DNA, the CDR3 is TGTGCCACCAGCCCCAGGCCTAGGGGGCGGGACACTGAAGCTTTCTTT. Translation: CATSPRPRGRDTEAFF.

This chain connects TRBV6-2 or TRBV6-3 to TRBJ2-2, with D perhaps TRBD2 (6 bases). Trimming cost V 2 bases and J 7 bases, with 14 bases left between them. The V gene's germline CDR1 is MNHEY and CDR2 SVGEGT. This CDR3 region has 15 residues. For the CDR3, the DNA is TGTGCCAGCAGTTACATCGGGGGTTCAAGCGGGGAGCTGTTTTTT. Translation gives CASSYIGGSSGELFF.

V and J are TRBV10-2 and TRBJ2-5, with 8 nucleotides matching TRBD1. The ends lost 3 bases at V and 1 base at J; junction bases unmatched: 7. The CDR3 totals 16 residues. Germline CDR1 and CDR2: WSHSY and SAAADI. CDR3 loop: CASSDPGTGTQETQYF. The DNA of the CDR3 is TGCGCCAGCAGTGACCCTGGGACAGGTACCCAAGAGACCCAGTACTTC.

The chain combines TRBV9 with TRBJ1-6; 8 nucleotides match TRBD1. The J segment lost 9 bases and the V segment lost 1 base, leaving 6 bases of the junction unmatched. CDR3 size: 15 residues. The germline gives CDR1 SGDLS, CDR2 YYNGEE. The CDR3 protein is CASSVSPTGVSPLHF. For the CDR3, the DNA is TGTGCCAGCAGCGTATCTCCGACAGGGGTTTCACCCCTCCACTTT.

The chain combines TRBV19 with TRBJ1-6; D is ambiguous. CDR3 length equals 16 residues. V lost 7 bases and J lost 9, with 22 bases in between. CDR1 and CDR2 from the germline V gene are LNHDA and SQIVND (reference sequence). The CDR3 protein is CASTNRPYQEGSPLHF. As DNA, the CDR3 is TGTGCCAGTACCAACCGACCTTACCAAGAGGGTTCACCCCTCCACTTT.

The DNA of the CDR3 is TGTGCCAGCAGCCGACAGGGCGCTCAGCCCCAGCATTTT. Its protein product is CASSRQGAQPQHF. This chain connects TRBV3-1 (or the pseudogene TRBV3-2) to TRBJ1-5; 7 bases agree with TRBD1. The trim removed 4 bases at V and 6 bases at J, leaving 3 bases unmatched. Per the germline V gene, CDR1 is LGHDT and CDR2 is YNNKEL (reference sequence). The CDR3 contains 13 residues.

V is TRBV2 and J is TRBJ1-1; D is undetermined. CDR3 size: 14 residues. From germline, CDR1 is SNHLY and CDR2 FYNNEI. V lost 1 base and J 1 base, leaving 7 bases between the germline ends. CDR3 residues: CASSEGARNTEAFF. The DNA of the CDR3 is TGTGCCAGCAGTGAAGGGGCACGGAACACTGAAGCTTTCTTT.

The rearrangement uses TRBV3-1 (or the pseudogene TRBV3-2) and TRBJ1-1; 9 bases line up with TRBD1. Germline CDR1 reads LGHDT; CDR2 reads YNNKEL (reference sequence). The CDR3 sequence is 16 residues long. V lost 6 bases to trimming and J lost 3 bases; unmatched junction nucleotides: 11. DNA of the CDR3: TGTGCCAGCAGGCCCGTGCCGGGACAGGGAGACACTGAAGCTTTCTTT. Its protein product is CASRPVPGQGDTEAFF.

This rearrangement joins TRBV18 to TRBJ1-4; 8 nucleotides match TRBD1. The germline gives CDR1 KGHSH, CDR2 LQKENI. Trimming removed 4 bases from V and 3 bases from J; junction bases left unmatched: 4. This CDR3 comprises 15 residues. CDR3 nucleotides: TGTGCCAGCTCACAAGACAGGGGAGCTAATGAAAAACTGTTTTTT. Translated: CASSQDRGANEKLFF.

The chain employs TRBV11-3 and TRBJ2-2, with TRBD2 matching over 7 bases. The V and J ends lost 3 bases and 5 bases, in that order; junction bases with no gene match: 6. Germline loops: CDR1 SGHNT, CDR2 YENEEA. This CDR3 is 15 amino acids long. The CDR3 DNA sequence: TGTGCCAGCAGCTTTGTACTGGGGGGGACCGGGGAGCTGTTTTTT. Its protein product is CASSFVLGGTGELFF.